One and the same sample provided the 5 T cell receptor beta chains below, sequenced in a study of blood T cell repertoires in COVID-19 (dated by TCRdb to 2020 to 2021). Libraries were constructed by the immunoSEQ multiplex PCR assay. TCRdb provides this immuneACCESS table in a form limited to in-frame rearrangements. Some clones are lacking; in checked studies, under half of them reflect an unresolved V gene, and why the rest are absent is not known. Across this sample there are under 140,000 clones, with over 65% seen only once. The ten largest clones add up to over 3.5% of the sample. Input material: peripheral blood. These receptors all come from a woman of 80 years or more with acute or convalescent COVID-19.

This rearrangement joins TRBV24-1 to TRBJ2-1; 8 bases map to TRBD1. In germline, CDR1 is KGHDR, CDR2 SFDVKD. V trimming: 4 bases; J trimming: 8 bases; junction bases outside the gene matches: 6. The CDR3 sequence is 14 residues long. The CDR3 region has the DNA TGTGCCACCAGTGACCTTGGACAGGGAGATGAGCAGTTCTTC. Protein sequence: CATSDLGQGDEQFF.

The V gene is TRBV19, the J gene TRBJ1-2, with 9 bases fitting TRBD1. This CDR3 spans 14 amino acids. The trim removed 7 bases at V and 4 bases at J, leaving 7 bases unmatched. Germline values: CDR1 LNHDA, CDR2 SQIVND (reference sequence). DNA of the CDR3: TGTGCCAGTAAACAGGGGGCACAGGGCTATGGCTACACCTTC. Translating gives CASKQGAQGYGYTF.

The chain has TRBV5-5 and TRBJ2-7; TRBD2 aligns across 9 bases. The CDR3 has 15 residues. Germline assignment: CDR1 SGHKS and CDR2 YYEKEE (reference sequence). Trimming at V came to 4 bases and at J to 6 bases, leaving 11 bases not matched to a gene. CDR3 region: CASSPRGGASGEQYF. DNA of the CDR3: TGTGCCAGCAGCCCCCGCGGGGGGGCCTCGGGCGAGCAGTACTTC.

The V gene is TRBV6-5, the J gene TRBJ2-1; 8 positions agree with TRBD2. CDR1 MNHEY and CDR2 SVGAGI come from the germline V gene. The trim removed 5 bases at V and 4 bases at J, leaving 7 bases unmatched. This CDR3 comprises 15 residues. The CDR3 region has the DNA TGTGCCAGCAGTAATATAGCGGGGATATACAATGAGCAGTTCTTC. Amino acids: CASSNIAGIYNEQFF.

This rearrangement joins TRBV5-1 to TRBJ2-3; 10 positions agree with TRBD1. The length of the CDR3 is 15 residues. Per the germline V gene, CDR1 is SGHRS and CDR2 is YFSETQ. V shed 0 bases, J shed 4 bases, and the junction held 2 bases outside the gene matches. The CDR3 spells CASSLGGTGADTQYF. CDR3 coding DNA: TGCGCCAGCAGCTTGGGTGGGACAGGGGCAGATACGCAGTATTTT.